This T cell receptor (beta chain) comes out of a study of blood T cell repertoires in COVID-19 (dated by TCRdb to 2018 to 2020). Regarding the complete study: Collaborator samples came from the United States, Italy and Spain and covered acute and convalescent phases of COVID-19. A freely available public database, intended as a resource for researchers studying the immune response to SARS-CoV-2, is where the repertoires were released. Deeply sampled blood TCRbeta repertoires from subjects exposed to, actively infected with, or recovered from COVID-19 were included in the dataset. The material from the prospective study consisted of cDNA or gDNA derived from T cells, B-cell-depleted T cells, or PBMCs. The samples were drawn from two sources: the first 160 participants of the ongoing ImmuneRACE study, and fewer than 1,500 subjects contributed by 6 global collaborators. The sample metadata nearly always contained a de-identified subject ID, COVID-19 status, age in years and sex. Where available, HLA class I and class II types were obtained from metadata supplied by the sample provider rather than from assay-based typing.

Reading from cysteine to phenylalanine, the CDR3 counts 15 amino acids. The only DNA kept is the CDR3, 45 bases in frame from the first base. V and J are truncated by 6 bases and 0 bases respectively, leaving an intervening sequence of 11 bases. CDR1 and CDR2, per the germline V gene (reference sequence), are WNHNN and SYGVQD. The immunoSEQ Assay, a bias-controlled multiplex PCR, was used to amplify TCRbeta CDR3 regions from genomic DNA. The authors processed their data as follows. The number of nucleated cells in each sample was estimated by amplification of reference gene primers within the assay. To quantify the absolute abundance of each unique TCRbeta CDR3 rearrangement, sequence reads were collapsed and filtered. For each sample, productive Simpson clonality was calculated by taking the square root of Simpson's diversity index across productive rearrangements. TCRdb provides this immuneACCESS table in a form limited to in-frame rearrangements. Some clones are lacking; in checked studies, under half of them reflect an unresolved V gene, and why the rest are absent is not known. V and J calls and clone size come straight from that table; D and trimming were deduced from the DNA. Within this sample are 230,000 or so clones, with approximately 83% of them counted one time only. The ten largest account for approximately 3.6% of the sample.

The paper's findings and limits, for the study overall: The quantity of clinical and demographic metadata differed by source and by participant and was supplied without curation.

Note on this clone: Its cognate antigen has yet to be identified. Per-nucleotide qualities are absent, and no much larger clonotype sits a single base away.

In the prospective study, participants were about 18 to 89 years old, resided in 24 geographic areas of the United States, and were enrolled through a virtual design. In the prospective study, cohorts were assigned on the basis of participant-reported clinical history obtained from a screening survey and a study questionnaire. For ImmuneRACE Cohort 3, a participant was defined as recovered based on two consecutive negative NP/OP PCR tests, clearance by a healthcare professional, or resolution of symptoms. Each participant in the prospective study had whole blood, serum and a nasopharyngeal or oropharyngeal swab collected by mobile phlebotomists. Participants in the prospective study had the option to provide additional blood draws and questionnaires over an approximately two-month period. Before DNA extraction, blood samples from the prospective study were shipped at room temperature or frozen.

The TCR was taken from a man between 50 and 59 years old who had recovered from COVID-19. The specimen was PBMCs or T cells enriched from blood (not recorded which). The sequence joins TRBV10-1 to TRBJ2-2, with no confidently assigned D gene. The nucleotide sequence reads TGCGCCAGCAGGGCGACTGAATCGAACACCGGGGAGCTGTTTTTT. Translation gives CASRATESNTGELFF.